The 17 T cell receptor beta chains reported below all come from one sample, sequenced in a study of blood T cell repertoires in COVID-19. The data were produced by immunoSEQ multiplex PCR, yet TCRdb's version contains in-frame clones alone and is incomplete. The sample contains around 250,000 clones, around 85% of which appear only once. Material: PBMCs or T cells enriched from blood (not recorded which). These receptors all come from a woman in her fifties or sixties who had recovered from COVID-19.

The chain links TRBV30 to TRBJ1-4, with 9 bases identical to TRBD1. This CDR3 spans 17 amino acids. Trimming cost V 1 base and J 3 bases; bases outside gene matches: 9. Germline CDR1 is GTSNPN and CDR2 is SVGIG (reference sequence). CDR3 DNA: TGTGCCTGGAGTGCCGACTGGGACAGGGCATCTAATGAAAAACTGTTTTTT. Amino acids: CAWSADWDRASNEKLFF.

The chain combines TRBV14 with TRBJ1-1; D not certain. The CDR3 has 16 residues. The germline CDR1 and CDR2 sequences are SGHDN and FVKESK. Trimming shortened V by 0 bases and J by 4 bases, and 15 bases separated the two germline ends. The CDR3 reads CASSQDERVGGTEAFF. CDR3 bases: TGTGCCAGCAGCCAAGATGAGAGAGTCGGAGGCACTGAAGCTTTCTTT.

The count of this clone is one. The V call is TRBV5-1, the J call TRBJ2-7; 12 bases are shared with TRBD2. The germline gives CDR1 SGHRS, CDR2 YFSETQ. The length of the CDR3 is 15 residues. J lost 4 bases, V lost 2 bases, and 4 bases had no gene match. The CDR3 protein is CASSFLAGGGYEQYF. The CDR3 DNA is TGCGCCAGCAGCTTTCTAGCGGGAGGGGGTTACGAGCAGTACTTC.

The rearrangement joins TRBV16 to TRBJ1-2; no definite D call. The CDR3 has 15 residues. The V and J ends lost 2 bases and 3 bases respectively, with 13 bases between them. Germline V lookup: CDR1 KGHSY, CDR2 FQNENV. The CDR3 reads CASSQIPSEDYGYTF. The CDR3 region has the DNA TGTGCCAGCAGCCAAATCCCCTCCGAGGACTATGGCTACACCTTC.

The chain uses TRBV7-9 and TRBJ2-2; 10 bases are shared with TRBD2. This CDR3 comprises 16 residues. Germline V CDR1 and CDR2: SEHNR, FQNEAQ (reference sequence). V trimming: 4 bases; J trimming: 5 bases; junction bases outside the gene matches: 7. CDR3 sequence (DNA): TGTGCCAGCAGCTACCTAAGCGGGAGGGGAACCGGGGAGCTGTTTTTT. Translating it yields CASSYLSGRGTGELFF. Full variable domain (missing parts from reference TRBV7-9 and TRBJ2-2): DTGVSQNPRHKITKRGQNVTFRCDPISEHNRLYWYRQTLGQGPEFLTYFQNEAQLEKSRLLSDRFSAERPKGSFSTLEIQRTEQGDSAMYLCASSYLSGRGTGELFFGEGSRLTVL.

This clone was observed a few times. The chain joins TRBV7-2 to TRBJ2-7; 11 bases map to TRBD1. The CDR3 has 15 amino acids. Germline V gene lookup returns CDR1 SGHTA and CDR2 FQGNSA. Unmatched junction bases numbered 7, after V lost 5 bases and J lost 4 bases. The CDR3 bases are TGTGCCAGCAGCGTATCCGGGACAGGGGGTTACGAGCAGTACTTC. It is translated as CASSVSGTGGYEQYF.

The CDR3 loop reads CASSLARSGYEQYF. As DNA, the CDR3 is TGCGCCAGCAGCTTGGCCCGCTCGGGATACGAGCAGTACTTC. The chain recombines TRBV5-1 with TRBJ2-7, with D perhaps matching TRBD2 (5 bases). Trimming removed 0 bases at V and 4 bases at J, with 11 bases between. The CDR3 is 14 amino acids. The germline CDR1 and CDR2 sequences are SGHRS and YFSETQ.

This clone was recorded a few times. The chain employs TRBV11-3 and TRBJ2-3; D might be TRBD2 (6 bases). The CDR3 consists of 16 residues. Deletions cut 3 bases from V and 0 bases from J, with 13 bases between. CDR1 and CDR2 from the germline V gene are SGHNT and YENEEA. CDR3 loop: CASSLGGPSSTDTQYF. CDR3 nucleotide sequence: TGTGCCAGCAGCTTGGGGGGTCCCTCTAGCACAGATACGCAGTATTTT.

The chain is built from TRBV28 and TRBJ1-2; no reliable D call. From germline, CDR1 is MDHEN and CDR2 SYDVKM. Trimming left V 6 bases short and J 5 bases short, with 19 bases between. The CDR3 covers 15 residues. DNA for the CDR3: TGTGCCAGCAGGACTCGCTGGCGGGGTGGATATGGCTACACCTTC. Protein: CASRTRWRGGYGYTF.

The chain is built from TRBV28 and TRBJ1-2; maybe TRBD1 (5 bases). Between the trimmed V and J ends, which lost 1 base and 3 bases, there was a span of 15 bases. The CDR3 totals 16 residues. The germline CDR1 and CDR2 sequences are MDHEN and SYDVKM. The CDR3 spells CASSLYGQGYYYGYTF. CDR3 nucleotides: TGTGCCAGCAGTTTATATGGGCAGGGATACTACTATGGCTACACCTTC.

The rearrangement links TRBV7-9 to TRBJ2-7; perhaps TRBD2 as D (5 bases). CDR3 length: 15 residues. The V and J ends lost 6 bases and 3 bases respectively, with 18 bases between them. Germline CDR1 and CDR2: SEHNR and FQNEAQ (reference sequence). CDR3 coding DNA: TGTGCCAGCAGTCCCCACGCGGGTGGAATCTACGAGCAGTACTTC. The encoded protein is CASSPHAGGIYEQYF.

The chain has TRBV28 and TRBJ2-3; 11 nucleotides agree with TRBD1. With 3 bases clipped from V and 4 bases from J, the junction kept 3 bases outside the gene matches. The CDR3 is 15 residues long. Per the germline V gene, CDR1 is MDHEN and CDR2 is SYDVKM. This CDR3 reads CASSFGQGAADTQYF. The CDR3 bases are TGTGCCAGCAGTTTCGGACAGGGGGCCGCAGATACGCAGTATTTT.

The gene calls are TRBV30 and TRBJ2-5; 10 bases are shared with TRBD2. J was trimmed by 5 bases and V by 2 bases; bases with no gene match: 5. The CDR3 is 14 amino acids. The germline V gene encodes CDR1 GTSNPN and CDR2 SVGIG (reference sequence). The CDR3, as DNA: TGTGCCTGGAGTAGTGGACTAGCGGTGGAGACCCAGTACTTC. This translates into CAWSSGLAVETQYF.

The chain carries TRBV5-1 and TRBJ2-2; possibly TRBD1 for D (6 bases). V was trimmed by 4 bases and J by 6 bases, leaving 10 bases between them. CDR3 length: 13 residues. Germline V gene data show CDR1 as SGHRS and CDR2 as YFSETQ. The CDR3 sequence: CASSQQGPGELFF. In nucleotides, the CDR3 is TGCGCCAGCAGCCAGCAGGGGCCCGGGGAGCTGTTTTTT.

A few counts support this clone. The chain employs TRBV29-1 and TRBJ1-5; 9 bases agree with TRBD1. CDR3 length: 15 amino acids. Germline V gene data show CDR1 as SQVTM and CDR2 as ANQGSEA. V lost 4 bases to trimming and J lost 4 bases; unmatched junction nucleotides: 8. CDR3 coding DNA: TGCAGCGTTGTACAGGGGGCAGGGGGAAATCAGCCCCAGCATTTT. Translating gives CSVVQGAGGNQPQHF.

This sequence joins TRBV7-9 and TRBJ2-4; D is uncertain. Germline-derived CDR1 and CDR2 are SEHNR and FQNEAQ (reference sequence). The CDR3 is 15 amino acids. Between the trimmed V and J ends, which lost 2 bases and 1 base, there was a span of 9 bases. The chain's CDR3 is CASSLLTGAKNIQYF. DNA for the CDR3: TGTGCCAGCAGCTTATTGACCGGGGCCAAAAACATTCAGTACTTC.

The chain links TRBV12-3 or TRBV12-4 to TRBJ1-1; D call uncertain. V lost 7 bases, J lost 2 bases, and 11 bases lay in between. The length of the CDR3 is 13 residues. The CDR3 protein is CASILTPNTEAFF. As DNA, the CDR3 is TGTGCCAGCATCCTGACACCTAACACTGAAGCTTTCTTT.